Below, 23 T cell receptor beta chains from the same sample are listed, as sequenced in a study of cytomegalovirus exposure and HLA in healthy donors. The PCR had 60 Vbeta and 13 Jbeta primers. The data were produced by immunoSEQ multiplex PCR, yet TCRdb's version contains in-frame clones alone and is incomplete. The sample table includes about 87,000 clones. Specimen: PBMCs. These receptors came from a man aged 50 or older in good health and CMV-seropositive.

CDR3 DNA sequence: TGTGCCATCAAGGGAGTATTCAATGAGCAGTTCTTC. Amino acid sequence: CAIKGVFNEQFF. The chain joins TRBV27 to TRBJ2-1; tentative D call: TRBD2 (5 bases). CDR3 length: 12 residues. Germline V CDR1 and CDR2: MNHEY, SMNVEV (reference sequence). Trimming left V 10 bases short and J 6 bases short, with 13 bases between.

The CDR3 nucleotides are TGTGCCTCGTCCGGGACAGCCGGCGAGCAGTACTTC. The encoded protein is CASSGTAGEQYF. The chain combines TRBV30 with TRBJ2-7; 7 bases fit TRBD1. The CDR3 length is 12 residues. CDR1 and CDR2 from the germline V gene are GTSNPN and SVGIG (reference sequence). V shed 7 bases and J 6 bases; nucleotides not matched to a gene: 9.

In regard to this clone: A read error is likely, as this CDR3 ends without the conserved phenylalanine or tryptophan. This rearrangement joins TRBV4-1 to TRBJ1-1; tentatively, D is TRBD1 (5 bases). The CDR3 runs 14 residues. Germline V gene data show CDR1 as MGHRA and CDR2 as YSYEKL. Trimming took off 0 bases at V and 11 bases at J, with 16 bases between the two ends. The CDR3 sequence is CASSQEGGMVGAFS. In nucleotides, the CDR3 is TGCGCCAGCAGCCAAGAGGGGGGAATGGTTGGGGCTTTCTCT.

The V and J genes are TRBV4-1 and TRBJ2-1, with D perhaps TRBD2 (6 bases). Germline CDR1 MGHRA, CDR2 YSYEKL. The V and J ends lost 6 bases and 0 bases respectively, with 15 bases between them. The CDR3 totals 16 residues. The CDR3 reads CASRITSLASYNEQFF. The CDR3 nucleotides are TGCGCCAGCAGAATTACGTCACTAGCCTCCTACAATGAGCAGTTCTTC.

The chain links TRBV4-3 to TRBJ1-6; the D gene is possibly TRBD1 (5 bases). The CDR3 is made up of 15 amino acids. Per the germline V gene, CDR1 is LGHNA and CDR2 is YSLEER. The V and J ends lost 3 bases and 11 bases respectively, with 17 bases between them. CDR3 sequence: CASSQNPSGVTPLHF. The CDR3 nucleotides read TGCGCCAGCAGCCAGAACCCCTCGGGGGTTACACCCCTCCACTTT.

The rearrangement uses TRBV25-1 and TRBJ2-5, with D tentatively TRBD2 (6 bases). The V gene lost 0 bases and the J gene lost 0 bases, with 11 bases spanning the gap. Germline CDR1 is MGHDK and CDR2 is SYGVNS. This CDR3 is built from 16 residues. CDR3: CASSEYVAAYQETQYF. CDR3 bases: TGTGCCAGCAGTGAATATGTAGCGGCGTACCAAGAGACCCAGTACTTC.

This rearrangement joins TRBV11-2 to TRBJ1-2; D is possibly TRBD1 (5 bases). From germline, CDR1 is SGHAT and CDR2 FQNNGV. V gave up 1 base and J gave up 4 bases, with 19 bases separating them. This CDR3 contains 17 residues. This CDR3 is CASSLGTLLGAGYGYTF. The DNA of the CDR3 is TGTGCCAGCAGCTTAGGAACCCTCTTAGGGGCTGGCTATGGCTACACCTTC.

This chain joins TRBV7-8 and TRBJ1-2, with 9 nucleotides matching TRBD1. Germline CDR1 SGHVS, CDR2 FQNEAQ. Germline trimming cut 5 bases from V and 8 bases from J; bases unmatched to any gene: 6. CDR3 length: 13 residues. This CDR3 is CASSTRQGVGYTF. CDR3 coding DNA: TGTGCCAGCAGCACCCGACAGGGGGTGGGCTACACCTTC. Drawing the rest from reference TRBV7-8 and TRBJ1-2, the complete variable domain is GAGVSQSPRYKVAKRGQDVALRCDPISGHVSLFWYQQALGQGPEFLTYFQNEAQLDKSGLPSDRFFAERPEGSVSTLKIQRTQQEDSAVYLCASSTRQGVGYTFGSGTRLTVV.

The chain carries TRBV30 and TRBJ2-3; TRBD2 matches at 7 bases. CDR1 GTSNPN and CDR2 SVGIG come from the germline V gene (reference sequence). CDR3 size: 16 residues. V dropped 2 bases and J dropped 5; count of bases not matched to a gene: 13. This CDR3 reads CAWSKGWGGIGDTQYF. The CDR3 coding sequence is TGTGCCTGGAGTAAAGGTTGGGGAGGGATAGGAGATACGCAGTATTTT.

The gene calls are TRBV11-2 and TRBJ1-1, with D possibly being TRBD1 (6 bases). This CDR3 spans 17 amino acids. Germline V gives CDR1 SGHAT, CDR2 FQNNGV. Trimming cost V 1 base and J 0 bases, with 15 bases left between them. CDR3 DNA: TGTGCCAGCAGCTTAGGCGGACGGGGGGGCCTGAACACTGAAGCTTTCTTT. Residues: CASSLGGRGGLNTEAFF. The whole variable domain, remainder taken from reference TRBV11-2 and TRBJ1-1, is EAGVAQSPRYKIIEKRQSVAFWCNPISGHATLYWYQQILGQGPKLLIQFQNNGVVDDSQLPKDRFSAERLKGVDSTLKIQPAKLEDSAVYLCASSLGGRGGLNTEAFFGQGTRLTVV.

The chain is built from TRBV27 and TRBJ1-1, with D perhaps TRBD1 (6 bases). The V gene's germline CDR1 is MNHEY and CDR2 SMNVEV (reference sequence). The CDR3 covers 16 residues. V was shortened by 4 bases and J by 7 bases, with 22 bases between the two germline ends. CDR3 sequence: CASSWSLQGRKGEAFF. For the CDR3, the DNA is TGTGCCAGCAGTTGGAGCCTTCAGGGGCGCAAAGGTGAAGCTTTCTTT.

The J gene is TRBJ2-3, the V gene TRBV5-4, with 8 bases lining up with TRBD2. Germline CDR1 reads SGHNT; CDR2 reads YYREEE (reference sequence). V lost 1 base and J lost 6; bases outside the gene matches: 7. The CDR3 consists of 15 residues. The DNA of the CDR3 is TGTGCCAGCAGCTTGTCGGGAGGGCCCCCTGATACGCAGTATTTT. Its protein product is CASSLSGGPPDTQYF.

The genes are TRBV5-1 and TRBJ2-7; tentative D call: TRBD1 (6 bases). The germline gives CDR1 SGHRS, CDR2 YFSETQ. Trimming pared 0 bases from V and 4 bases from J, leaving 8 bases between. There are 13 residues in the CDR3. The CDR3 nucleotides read TGCGCCAGCAGCTTGGGGACAGAGTACGAGCAGTACGTC. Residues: CASSLGTEYEQYV.

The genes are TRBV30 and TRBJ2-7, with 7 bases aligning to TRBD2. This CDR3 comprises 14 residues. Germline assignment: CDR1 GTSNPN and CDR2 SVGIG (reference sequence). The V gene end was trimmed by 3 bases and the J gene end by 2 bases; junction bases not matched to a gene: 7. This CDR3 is CAWRLLGGPYEQYF. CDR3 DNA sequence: TGTGCCTGGAGACTGTTGGGAGGGCCCTACGAGCAGTACTTC.

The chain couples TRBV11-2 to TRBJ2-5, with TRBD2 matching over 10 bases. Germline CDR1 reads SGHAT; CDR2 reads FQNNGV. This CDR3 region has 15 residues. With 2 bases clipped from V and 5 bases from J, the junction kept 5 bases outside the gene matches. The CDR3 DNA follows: TGTGCCAGCAGCTTACTAGCGGGAGTTGGGGAGACCCAGTACTTC. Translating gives CASSLLAGVGETQYF.

CDR3 DNA: TGTGCCTGGAGTGTACCCCACAAGAACACTGAAGCTTTCTTT. Translating gives CAWSVPHKNTEAFF. This chain connects TRBV30 to TRBJ1-1; D remains unclear. Germline V CDR1 and CDR2: GTSNPN, SVGIG (reference sequence). V was trimmed by 0 bases and J by 1 base, leaving 9 bases between them. CDR3 length: 14 residues.

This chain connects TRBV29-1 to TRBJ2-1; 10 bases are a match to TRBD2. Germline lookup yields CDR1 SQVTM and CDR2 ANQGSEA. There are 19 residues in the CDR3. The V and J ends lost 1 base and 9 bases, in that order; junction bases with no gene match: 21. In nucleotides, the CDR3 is TGCAGCGTTGAAGGGGGGACGGCTAGCGGGAGAAGGAGACATGGTGAGCAGTTCTTC. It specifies CSVEGGTASGRRRHGEQFF.

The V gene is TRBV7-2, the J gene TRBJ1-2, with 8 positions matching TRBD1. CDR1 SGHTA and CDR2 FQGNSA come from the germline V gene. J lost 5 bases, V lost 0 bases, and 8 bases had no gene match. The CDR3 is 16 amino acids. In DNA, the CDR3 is TGTGCCAGCAGCTTAGCATCCGGGACAGGCATATATGGCTACACCTTC. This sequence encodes CASSLASGTGIYGYTF.

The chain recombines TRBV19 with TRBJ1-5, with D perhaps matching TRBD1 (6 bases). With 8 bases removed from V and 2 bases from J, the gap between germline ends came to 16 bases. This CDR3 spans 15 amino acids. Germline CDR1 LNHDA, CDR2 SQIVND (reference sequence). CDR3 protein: CASSSIGGGNQPQHF. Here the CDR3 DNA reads TGTGCCAGTTCCTCGATAGGGGGGGGCAATCAGCCCCAGCATTTT.

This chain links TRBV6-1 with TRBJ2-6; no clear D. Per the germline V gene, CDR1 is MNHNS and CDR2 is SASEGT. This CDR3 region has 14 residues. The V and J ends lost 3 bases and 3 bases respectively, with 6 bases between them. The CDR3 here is CASSDYLGANVLTF. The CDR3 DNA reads TGTGCCAGCAGTGACTATCTTGGGGCCAACGTCCTGACTTTC.

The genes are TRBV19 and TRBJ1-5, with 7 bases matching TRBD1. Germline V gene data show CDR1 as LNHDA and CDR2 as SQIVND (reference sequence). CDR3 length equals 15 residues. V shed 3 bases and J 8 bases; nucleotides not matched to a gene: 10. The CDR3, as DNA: TGTGCCAGTAGTATTACCTACAGGGGTCGGGAGCCCCAGCATTTT. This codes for CASSITYRGREPQHF. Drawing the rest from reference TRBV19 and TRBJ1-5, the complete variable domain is DGGITQSPKYLFRKEGQNVTLSCEQNLNHDAMYWYRQDPGQGLRLIYYSQIVNDFQKGDIAEGYSVSREKKESFPLTVTSAQKNPTAFYLCASSITYRGREPQHFGDGTRLSIL.

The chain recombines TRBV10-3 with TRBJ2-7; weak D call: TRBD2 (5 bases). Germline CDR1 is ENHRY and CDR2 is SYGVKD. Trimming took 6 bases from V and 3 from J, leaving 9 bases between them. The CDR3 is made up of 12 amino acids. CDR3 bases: TGTGCCATCAGCGGGGAGAGCTACGAGCAGTACTTC. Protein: CAISGESYEQYF.

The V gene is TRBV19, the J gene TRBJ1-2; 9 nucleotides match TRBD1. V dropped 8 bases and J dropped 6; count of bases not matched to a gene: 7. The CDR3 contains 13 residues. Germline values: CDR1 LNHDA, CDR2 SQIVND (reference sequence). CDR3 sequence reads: CASGRTGGHGYTF. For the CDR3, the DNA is TGTGCCAGTGGGAGAACAGGGGGCCATGGCTACACCTTC.